This TCR beta chain was captured by sequencing in a study of blood T cell repertoires in COVID-19. Generated by immunoSEQ multiplex PCR, the TCRdb table keeps only in-frame clones and is missing some. This table has over 150,000 clones, about 72% appearing once. In this sample, this clone turned up once. Per the germline V gene, CDR1 is SNHLY and CDR2 is FYNNEI. With 3 bases removed from V and 2 bases from J, the gap between germline ends came to 13 bases. This CDR3 is 15 amino acids long. Sequencing input: PBMCs or T cells enriched from blood (not recorded which). The receptor's source is a woman between 50 and 59 years old who had recovered from COVID-19. The chain couples TRBV2 to TRBJ1-1, with D perhaps TRBD1 (6 bases). This CDR3 reads CASSDQGHRNTEAFF. The CDR3 nucleotides are TGTGCCAGCAGTGACCAGGGACATCGTAACACTGAAGCTTTCTTT. The entire variable domain, with the rest obtained from reference TRBV2 and TRBJ1-1, is as follows: EPEVTQTPSHQVTQMGQEVILRCVPISNHLYFYWYRQILGQKVEFLVSFYNNEISEKSEIFDDQFSVERPDGSNFTLKIRSTKLEDSAMYFCASSDQGHRNTEAFFGQGTRLTVV.